This T cell receptor beta chain was recorded in a study of post-analysis software for immune sequencing data. Each TCR beta cDNA library carried unique molecular identifiers. Via MiXCR, TCRdb re-called the PCR reads, giving one row per CDR3 protein. Of fewer than 850,000 distinct CDR3 sequences listed, less than 35% are singletons. The receptor comes from a girl aged 5-17 years with multiple sclerosis. The sequenced sample consisted of blood.

The DNA for the CDR3 is TGTGCCAGCAGGGGACTAGCGGGACCCTACGAGCAGTACTTC. This sequence encodes CASRGLAGPYEQYF. The rearrangement uses TRBV27 and TRBJ2-7; 13 bases line up with TRBD2. From germline, CDR1 is MNHEY and CDR2 SMNVEV (reference sequence). V gave up 6 bases and J gave up 2 bases; unmatched junction bases: 1. This CDR3 comprises 14 residues.